This T cell receptor beta chain originates from a study of T cell repertoires in cytomegalovirus infection. In the study overall: HLA-B-restricted CMV epitopes that are well studied, plus recently identified HLA-C-restricted ones, were used by the study.

General study results and limits: People with CMV and the relevant HLA were identified by cumulative public TCR beta family frequency. The ex vivo response showed dominance by HLA-C-restricted CMV-specific TCR beta clonotypes.

Germline V gene lookup returns CDR1 MNHNS and CDR2 SASEGT. CDR3 length equals 13 residues. V was clipped by 3 bases and J by 0 bases, with 6 bases between them. A single record per CDR3 protein comes from TCRdb applying MiXCR to the reads. The sample lists approximately 990,000 distinct CDR3 sequences, under 40% seen once, with about an eighth in the top ten. A few counts support this clonotype. Antigen unknown. This receptor was taken from a human donor in good health (CMV status not recorded). Some clones in this sample may be carry-over from other donors' samples. This chain links TRBV6-1 with TRBJ2-7; D is possibly TRBD1 (5 bases). The sample consisted of cultured CD8+ T cells from PBMCs, taken from culture after CMV antigen stimulation. CDR3: CASSDDSSYEQYV. CDR3 nucleotides: TGTGCCAGCAGTGATGACAGCTCCTACGAGCAGTACGTC.